The 17 T cell receptor beta chains below all came from one sample that was sequenced in a study of OX40 agonist ivuxolimab in advanced cancers. This table comes from immunoSEQ multiplex PCR, and its TCRdb copy is limited to in-frame clones, with some not included. The top ten hold under 0.85% of the sample, which has about 100,000 clones, approximately 90% seen once. Sequences were derived from CD4+ or CD8+ T cells sorted from blood, sampled in a trial of the OX40 agonist ivuxolimab. The receptors derive from an adult with an advanced solid tumor such as melanoma, head and neck, liver or kidney cancer.

The chain recombines TRBV5-1 with TRBJ1-3; 9 nucleotides line up with TRBD1. V lost 4 bases, J lost 0 bases, and 5 bases stayed unmatched. The CDR3 sequence is 16 residues long. CDR1 SGHRS and CDR2 YFSETQ come from the germline V gene. The CDR3 DNA is TGCGCCAGCAGCCGGGACAGGGCCAGCTCTGGAAACACCATATATTTT. Residues: CASSRDRASSGNTIYF.

CDR3 DNA sequence: TGCGCCAGCACTTCGACCGCCACGGACACTGAAGCTTTCTTT. Translation: CASTSTATDTEAFF. The chain combines TRBV5-1 with TRBJ1-1; D is unclear. Germline loops: CDR1 SGHRS, CDR2 YFSETQ. This CDR3 comprises 14 residues. V shed 6 bases and J shed 3 bases, with 15 bases lying between them.

V is TRBV30 and J is TRBJ2-1, with 7 bases lining up with TRBD2. The CDR3 is 12 amino acids. Germline CDR1 reads GTSNPN; CDR2 reads SVGIG (reference sequence). Trimming removed 1 base from V and 9 bases from J; junction bases left unmatched: 3. CDR3 sequence (DNA): TGTGCCTGGAGTGAGGTAGCGGGTGAGCAGTTCTTC. Protein product: CAWSEVAGEQFF.

This clone was observed at least ten times. The rearrangement joins TRBV5-4 to TRBJ2-3, with D possibly matching TRBD2 (6 bases). The CDR3 has 13 amino acids. Trimming left V 4 bases short and J 8 bases short, with 14 bases between. Germline V gene lookup returns CDR1 SGHNT and CDR2 YYREEE (reference sequence). The CDR3: CASSTEGIGTQYF. The CDR3 nucleotides read TGTGCCAGCAGCACGGAGGGGATAGGTACGCAGTATTTT.

The chain combines TRBV6-7 with TRBJ2-2, with TRBD2 matching 11 bases. TRBV6-7 is an ORF for which the function is uncertain. CDR3 length: 16 amino acids. J lost 7 bases, V lost 0 bases, and 4 bases had no gene match. CDR3 DNA: TGTGCCAGCAGTTACTCAACTAGCGGGAGAGGCGGGGAGCTGTTTTTT. This translates into CASSYSTSGRGGELFF.

The chain combines TRBV21-1 with TRBJ2-2; no check of the table's D call, TRBD2, against the DNA was made. TRBV21-1 counts as a pseudogene. The CDR3 totals 13 residues. This chain's CDR3 is CASSKEDTGELFF. The CDR3 DNA is TGTGCCAGCAGCAAGGAGGACACCGGGGAGCTGTTTTTT.

The chain joins TRBV27 to TRBJ2-7, with no clear D. Trimming took off 4 bases at V and 3 bases at J, with 22 bases between the two ends. CDR3 length equals 17 residues. Germline CDR1 and CDR2: MNHEY and SMNVEV (reference sequence). CDR3 loop: CASSYRRSQAHYYEQYF. In nucleotides, the CDR3 is TGTGCCAGCAGTTATCGACGGTCCCAGGCCCACTACTACGAGCAGTACTTC.

The count of this clone is one. The genes are TRBV19 and TRBJ2-3; D may be TRBD1 (6 bases). CDR3 size: 14 residues. The germline V and J ends were trimmed by 7 bases and 3 bases, with 14 bases remaining between them. Germline V gene sequence: CDR1 LNHDA, CDR2 SQIVND (reference sequence). CDR3 nucleotide sequence: TGTGCCAGTACCCCTTCAGGGGAAACAGATACGCAGTATTTT. As protein: CASTPSGETDTQYF. The whole variable domain, filled in from reference TRBV19 and TRBJ2-3, reads DGGITQSPKYLFRKEGQNVTLSCEQNLNHDAMYWYRQDPGQGLRLIYYSQIVNDFQKGDIAEGYSVSREKKESFPLTVTSAQKNPTAFYLCASTPSGETDTQYFGPGTRLTVL.

The chain couples TRBV30 to TRBJ1-5; D is undetermined. V was pared by 0 bases and J by 4 bases, with 13 bases between. Germline lookup yields CDR1 GTSNPN and CDR2 SVGIG (reference sequence). The CDR3 has 15 residues. In DNA form, the CDR3 reads TGTGCCTGGAGTGTATTTGGCAGGACTAATCAGCCCCAGCATTTT. Amino acids: CAWSVFGRTNQPQHF.

The genes are TRBV19 and TRBJ1-5; D gene ambiguous. V lost 3 bases and J 0 bases, leaving 9 bases between the germline ends. This CDR3 has 15 residues. Germline V CDR1 and CDR2: LNHDA, SQIVND (reference sequence). CDR3 sequence reads: CASSIAPDSNQPQHF. The CDR3, as DNA: TGTGCCAGTAGTATCGCGCCGGATAGCAATCAGCCCCAGCATTTT.

V is TRBV19 and J is TRBJ1-2; D might be TRBD1 (6 bases). Looked up from germline, CDR1 is LNHDA and CDR2 is SQIVND (reference sequence). There are 13 residues in the CDR3. V was shortened by 1 base and J by 4 bases, with 7 bases between the two germline ends. The CDR3 here is CASSIGGAYGYTF. CDR3 nucleotides: TGTGCCAGTAGTATAGGGGGGGCCTATGGCTACACCTTC.

The J gene is TRBJ2-5, the V gene TRBV6-1; D gene uncertain. CDR1 and CDR2 from the germline V gene are MNHNS and SASEGT. This CDR3 comprises 15 residues. V was cut by 2 bases and J by 1 base, with 11 bases left in between. CDR3 sequence reads: CASSENSLSQETQYF. The CDR3 bases are TGTGCCAGCAGTGAAAATTCGTTGAGCCAAGAGACCCAGTACTTC.

A word on this clone: One end of the junction varies from germline; a read error may be responsible. This CDR3 is CAWSPQGASFIF. The CDR3 DNA reads TGTGCCTGGAGTCCACAGGGGGCCTCGTTTATTTTT. The J gene is TRBJ2-3, the V gene TRBV30, with 9 bases lining up with TRBD1. CDR1 and CDR2 from the germline V gene are GTSNPN and SVGIG (reference sequence). This CDR3 spans 12 amino acids.

This clone appeared a few times. The chain has TRBV11-1 and TRBJ2-3; D gene ambiguous. Trimming removed 6 bases from V and 2 bases from J, with 12 bases in between. Germline CDR1 is SGHAT and CDR2 is FQDESV (reference sequence). The CDR3 totals 14 residues. The CDR3 loop is CASSSARNTDTQYF. The CDR3 coding sequence is TGTGCCAGCAGTTCTGCGCGAAACACAGATACGCAGTATTTT.

CDR3 in DNA: TGTGCCAGCAGCTTGACCCCAGTAAGGACCGGGGAGCTGTTTTTT. It translates to CASSLTPVRTGELFF. The chain couples TRBV11-2 to TRBJ2-2; D gene ambiguous. This CDR3 region has 15 residues. The V and J ends lost 3 bases and 5 bases respectively, with 13 bases between them. Germline V gives CDR1 SGHAT, CDR2 FQNNGV.

This clone was seen a handful of times. The chain joins TRBV30 to TRBJ1-5; D possibly corresponds to TRBD1 (5 bases). The CDR3 has 15 amino acids. In germline, CDR1 is GTSNPN, CDR2 SVGIG (reference sequence). Trimming took off 0 bases at V and 0 bases at J, with 9 bases between the two ends. CDR3 region: CAWSVGQGSNQPQHF. The CDR3 nucleotides read TGTGCCTGGAGTGTAGGGCAGGGTAGCAATCAGCCCCAGCATTTT.

The chain joins TRBV6-5 to TRBJ1-2; 8 bases align to TRBD1. The CDR3 runs 14 residues. Germline-derived CDR1 and CDR2 are MNHEY and SVGAGI. The V and J ends lost 6 bases and 4 bases, in that order; junction bases with no gene match: 7. The CDR3 here is CASRIQGAGYGYTF. For the CDR3, the DNA is TGTGCCAGCAGAATCCAGGGGGCGGGCTATGGCTACACCTTC.